This T cell receptor (beta chain) comes out of a study of cytomegalovirus exposure and HLA in healthy donors. Study-level results: What was likely a sequencing artifact was a cluster of highly shared sequence variants. The study flagged approximately 180 TCR beta chains as cytomegalovirus-associated. It was assumed in the presence/absence analyses that sequencing depth was roughly uniform across donors.

PCR primers comprised 60 Vbeta and 13 Jbeta primers. TCRdb's copy holds only in-frame clones and misses some; the assay was immunoSEQ multiplex PCR. This table has about 200,000 clones, about four fifths appearing once. V dropped 4 bases and J dropped 0 bases, with 12 bases sitting between them. The germline CDR1 and CDR2 sequences are SGHDN and FVKESK. The CDR3 extends over 16 amino acids. Comments on this clone: What it binds is unknown.

The gene calls are TRBV14 and TRBJ2-2, with D possibly TRBD1 on 6 matching bases. This sequence originates from a young man in good health and CMV-seronegative. Sequenced material: PBMCs. In DNA, the CDR3 is TGTGCCAGCAGCCCACGGTCAGGGGCGAACACCGGGGAGCTGTTTTTT. This sequence encodes CASSPRSGANTGELFF.